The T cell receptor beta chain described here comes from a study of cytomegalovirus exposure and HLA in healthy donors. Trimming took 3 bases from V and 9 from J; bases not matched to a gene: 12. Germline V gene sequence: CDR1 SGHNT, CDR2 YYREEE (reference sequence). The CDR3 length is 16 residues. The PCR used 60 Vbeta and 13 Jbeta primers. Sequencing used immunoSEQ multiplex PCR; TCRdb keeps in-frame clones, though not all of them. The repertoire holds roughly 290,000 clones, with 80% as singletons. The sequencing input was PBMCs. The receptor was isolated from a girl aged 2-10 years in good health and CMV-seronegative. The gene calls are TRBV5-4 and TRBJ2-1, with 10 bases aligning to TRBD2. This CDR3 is CASSSFGAGGPGEQFF. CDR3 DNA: TGTGCCAGCAGCTCCTTCGGAGCGGGAGGGCCGGGTGAGCAGTTCTTC.